Below are 29 T cell receptor beta chains sequenced from a single sample in a study of blood T cell repertoires in COVID-19. Here immunoSEQ multiplex PCR was the method, and the copy in TCRdb shows in-frame clones only, minus some. Found here are about 220,000 clones, 80% of them singletons; the top ten hold 9.5% to 15%. Source material: peripheral blood. The origin of the receptors is a human donor in a cohort sampled during active COVID-19.

The rearrangement joins TRBV6-1 to TRBJ2-5; perhaps TRBD1 as D (6 bases). Germline assignment: CDR1 MNHNS and CDR2 SASEGT. V lost 3 bases, J lost 1 base, and 15 bases lay in between. The CDR3 length is 16 residues. CDR3 region: CASSEGVGGFQETQYF. In DNA, the CDR3 is TGTGCCAGCAGTGAGGGTGTAGGGGGTTTCCAAGAGACCCAGTACTTC.

This chain connects TRBV15 to TRBJ2-5, with 7 bases aligning to TRBD1. V dropped 6 bases and J dropped 5; count of bases not matched to a gene: 9. The CDR3 runs to 14 residues. The germline V gene has CDR1 LNHNV and CDR2 YYDKDF (reference sequence). The CDR3 DNA reads as TGTGCCACCAGATTAACCAGGGGGAAGGAGACCCAGTACTTC. The encoded protein is CATRLTRGKETQYF. Supplemented by reference TRBV15 and TRBJ2-5, the full variable domain reads DAMVIQNPRYQVTQFGKPVTLSCSQTLNHNVMYWYQQKSSQAPKLLFHYYDKDFNNEADTPDNFQSRRPNTSFCFLDIRSPGLGDTAMYLCATRLTRGKETQYFGPGTRLLVL.

J is TRBJ1-1 and V is TRBV19, with TRBD1 matching 8 bases. CDR1 is LNHDA, CDR2 SQIVND, per germline (reference sequence). The CDR3 is 15 residues long. The V segment lost 6 bases and the J segment 1 base; nucleotides outside the gene matches: 7. DNA for the CDR3: TGTGCCAGTAGGATACAGGGGGTGAGGAACACTGAAGCTTTCTTT. As protein: CASRIQGVRNTEAFF.

The chain links TRBV4-1 to TRBJ1-3; TRBD1 might be the D (6 bases). The CDR3 covers 15 residues. Trimming stripped 0 bases from V and 7 bases from J, with 13 bases between. CDR1 and CDR2 from the germline V gene are MGHRA and YSYEKL. The CDR3 here is CASSQEGARYNTIYF. The CDR3 DNA reads TGCGCCAGCAGCCAAGAGGGGGCGCGGTACAACACCATATATTTT.

The chain has TRBV27 and TRBJ2-5; 8 nucleotides agree with TRBD1. J was trimmed by 4 bases and V by 5 bases; bases with no gene match: 6. The CDR3 sequence is 14 residues long. Per the germline V gene, CDR1 is MNHEY and CDR2 is SMNVEV (reference sequence). The CDR3 sequence: CASSPWTGSETQYF. As DNA, the CDR3 is TGTGCCAGCAGTCCGTGGACAGGGTCAGAGACCCAGTACTTC.

This rearrangement joins TRBV18 to TRBJ2-1, with TRBD1 as a possible D gene (6 bases). Germline values: CDR1 KGHSH, CDR2 LQKENI. This CDR3 contains 16 residues. Trimming removed 3 bases at V and 10 bases at J, with 22 bases between. The CDR3 DNA sequence: TGTGCCAGCTCACCCCCTGGACAGCCAAGCAGGTCCGAGCAGTTCTTC. Its translation: CASSPPGQPSRSEQFF.

The chain couples TRBV28 to TRBJ1-5; maybe TRBD1 (6 bases). Trimming left V 6 bases short and J 1 base short, with 22 bases between. This CDR3 contains 18 residues. From germline, CDR1 is MDHEN and CDR2 SYDVKM. The CDR3 DNA is TGTGCCAGCAGCCCTCCAGGGGAGCAAGTCCAGAGCAATCAGCCCCAGCATTTT. Translated, it gives CASSPPGEQVQSNQPQHF.

CDR3: CASIPHLTRSDNEQFF. The DNA for the CDR3 is TGTGCCAGCATCCCTCACCTTACTAGGAGTGACAATGAGCAGTTCTTC. The J gene is TRBJ2-1, the V gene TRBV27; D is perhaps TRBD2 (5 bases). CDR1 MNHEY and CDR2 SMNVEV come from the germline V gene (reference sequence). V lost 7 bases and J 5 bases, leaving 21 bases between the germline ends. The CDR3 loop spans 16 amino acids.

V gene TRBV19 combines with J gene TRBJ2-7; unclear D gene. The CDR3 contains 13 residues. Trimming pared 0 bases from V and 3 bases from J, leaving 6 bases between. Germline CDR1 LNHDA, CDR2 SQIVND (reference sequence). The CDR3 spells CASSIDPGYEQYF. The CDR3 coding sequence is TGTGCCAGTAGTATAGATCCCGGCTACGAGCAGTACTTC.

J is TRBJ2-3 and V is TRBV9; 7 bases fit TRBD1. Germline V gene data show CDR1 as SGDLS and CDR2 as YYNGEE. This CDR3 comprises 14 residues. With V trimmed by 4 bases and J by 1 base, 3 bases remained unmatched. This CDR3 reads CASSTGARTDTQYF. The DNA for the CDR3 is TGTGCCAGCAGCACAGGGGCACGCACAGATACGCAGTATTTT.

The rearrangement links TRBV10-3 to TRBJ2-7; TRBD1 aligns across 9 bases. Trimming took 2 bases from V and 3 from J; bases not matched to a gene: 5. The CDR3 runs 15 residues. Germline V gene lookup returns CDR1 ENHRY and CDR2 SYGVKD. The CDR3 DNA is TGTGCCATCAGTGAGACCGGGACAGGGAACTACGAGCAGTACTTC. This translates into CAISETGTGNYEQYF.

This clone has a single count. The gene calls are TRBV10-3 and TRBJ1-5; 9 bases line up with TRBD1. This CDR3 has 12 residues. Per germline, CDR1 ENHRY and CDR2 SYGVKD. Trimming cost V 5 bases and J 11 bases; bases outside gene matches: 4. CDR3 region: CAISPGQGTQHF. CDR3 DNA: TGTGCCATCAGTCCAGGACAGGGGACCCAGCATTTT.

The J gene is TRBJ1-5, the V gene TRBV19; unclear D gene. This CDR3 spans 15 amino acids. V lost 1 base and J 6 bases, leaving 13 bases between the germline ends. Germline CDR1 and CDR2: LNHDA and SQIVND (reference sequence). The CDR3 region has the DNA TGTGCCAGTAGTATAGGAGAGGCGGTGACTCAGCCCCAGCATTTT. The encoded protein is CASSIGEAVTQPQHF.

In this sample, this clone turned up once. The chain has TRBV7-6 and TRBJ1-5; 7 bases are a match to TRBD1. This CDR3 is built from 14 residues. Germline V gene data show CDR1 as SGHVS and CDR2 as FNYEAQ. V gave up 5 bases and J gave up 5 bases; unmatched junction bases: 6. In DNA, the CDR3 is TGTGCCAGCAGCCAGACAGGGAGTCATCAGCCCCAGCATTTT. Protein product: CASSQTGSHQPQHF.

The chain joins TRBV6-5 to TRBJ2-7, with 11 bases identical to TRBD2. The CDR3 is made up of 15 amino acids. The germline CDR1 and CDR2 sequences are MNHEY and SVGAGI. J gave up 6 bases and V 0 bases, and 4 bases lay outside the gene matches. The CDR3 here is CASSYSRLAGIEQYF. As DNA, the CDR3 is TGTGCCAGCAGTTACTCGAGACTAGCGGGAATCGAGCAGTACTTC.

This rearrangement joins TRBV27 to TRBJ1-2, with D unresolved. The germline V gene encodes CDR1 MNHEY and CDR2 SMNVEV (reference sequence). CDR3 size: 14 residues. V was pared by 2 bases and J by 4 bases, with 11 bases between. DNA for the CDR3: TGTGCCAGCAGTTTACAACCGGTTGTCTATGGCTACACCTTC. Amino acid sequence: CASSLQPVVYGYTF.

This chain joins TRBV4-2 and TRBJ1-2; TRBD1 might be the D (5 bases). Between the trimmed V and J ends, which lost 3 bases and 3 bases, there was a span of 14 bases. CDR3 length: 15 amino acids. The germline gives CDR1 LGHNA, CDR2 YNFKEQ. This CDR3 reads CASSQGREAHYGYTF. In nucleotides, the CDR3 is TGTGCCAGCAGCCAGGGGCGGGAGGCACACTATGGCTACACCTTC.

V gene TRBV9 combines with J gene TRBJ2-1; D remains ambiguous. Germline-derived CDR1 and CDR2 are SGDLS and YYNGEE. The CDR3 is made up of 16 amino acids. V dropped 3 bases and J dropped 0 bases, with 13 bases sitting between them. The CDR3 bases are TGTGCCAGCAGCGGGGCCTTTGAAAGCTCCTACAATGAGCAGTTCTTC. Translated, it gives CASSGAFESSYNEQFF.

This chain joins TRBV11-3 and TRBJ2-1; 11 bases map to TRBD1. Germline-derived CDR1 and CDR2 are SGHNT and YENEEA. V lost 4 bases to trimming and J lost 2 bases; unmatched junction nucleotides: 4. CDR3 length: 16 amino acids. CDR3 DNA: TGTGCCAGCAGCTCTCCGGGACAGGGGGCCTACAATGAGCAGTTCTTC. Its translation: CASSSPGQGAYNEQFF.

This chain links TRBV2 with TRBJ1-1; TRBD1 aligns across 8 bases. Germline CDR1 and CDR2: SNHLY and FYNNEI. The V segment lost 4 bases and the J segment 5 bases; nucleotides outside the gene matches: 6. There are 14 residues in the CDR3. The CDR3 loop reads CASSVQGAQTEAFF. CDR3 nucleotides: TGTGCCAGCAGTGTCCAGGGGGCGCAAACTGAAGCTTTCTTT.

The chain carries TRBV6-2 or TRBV6-3 and TRBJ2-5; 9 nucleotides agree with TRBD2. With 5 bases clipped from V and 5 bases from J, the junction kept 12 bases outside the gene matches. CDR1 and CDR2 (germline): MNHEY, SVGEGT. This CDR3 comprises 16 residues. CDR3 sequence: CASSRGTSSRVETQYF. In DNA form, the CDR3 reads TGTGCCAGCAGTCGTGGGACTAGCTCCCGGGTGGAGACCCAGTACTTC.

The CDR3 spells CASSRVSGAGTDTQYF. The CDR3 region has the DNA TGTGCCAGCAGCCGTGTTAGCGGGGCGGGTACAGATACGCAGTATTTT. The J gene is TRBJ2-3, the V gene TRBV7-2; 8 bases map to TRBD2. The CDR3 has 16 residues. The J segment lost 3 bases and the V segment lost 5 bases, leaving 10 bases of the junction unmatched. CDR1 is SGHTA, CDR2 FQGNSA, per germline.

This chain links TRBV10-3 with TRBJ2-2; D perhaps matches TRBD2 (6 bases). This CDR3 region has 12 residues. Trimming left V 6 bases short and J 5 bases short, with 7 bases between. Germline assignment: CDR1 ENHRY and CDR2 SYGVKD. CDR3 sequence (DNA): TGTGCCATCAGCGGAGGGACCGGGGAGCTGTTTTTT. It yields the protein CAISGGTGELFF.

The chain couples TRBV5-1 to TRBJ2-7, with D possibly TRBD1 on 6 matching bases. CDR3 length: 14 residues. Germline-derived CDR1 and CDR2 are SGHRS and YFSETQ. Trimming removed 0 bases from V and 4 bases from J, with 11 bases in between. The CDR3, as DNA: TGCGCCAGCAGCTTGGGTACAGGGTTGTACGAGCAGTACTTC. This translates into CASSLGTGLYEQYF.

V and J are TRBV9 and TRBJ1-4, with a possible D match to TRBD1 (6 bases). Germline lookup yields CDR1 SGDLS and CDR2 YYNGEE. The V end lost 0 bases, the J end lost 3 bases, and 9 bases lay between the germline ends. This CDR3 is built from 15 residues. The CDR3 protein is CASSVANRANEKLFF. The CDR3 nucleotides read TGTGCCAGCAGCGTAGCGAACAGGGCTAATGAAAAACTGTTTTTT.

This clone was seen only once. The chain couples TRBV7-8 to TRBJ2-7; 11 bases line up with TRBD2. This CDR3 is built from 15 residues. V shed 5 bases and J 2 bases; nucleotides not matched to a gene: 5. Per germline, CDR1 SGHVS and CDR2 FQNEAQ. CDR3 nucleotides: TGTGCCAGCAGCGCCCGTAGCGGGAGGGCCTACGAGCAGTACTTC. It encodes CASSARSGRAYEQYF.

V usage is TRBV19 and J usage is TRBJ2-3; D uncertain. Germline CDR1 and CDR2: LNHDA and SQIVND (reference sequence). The CDR3 sequence is 14 residues long. V lost 3 bases to trimming and J lost 5 bases, with 12 bases between them. CDR3 amino acids: CASSIGTAVDTQYF. CDR3 DNA sequence: TGTGCCAGTAGTATCGGAACCGCGGTAGATACGCAGTATTTT.

The table lists this clone with a few counts. The rearrangement links TRBV4-1 to TRBJ2-2; 8 nucleotides agree with TRBD2. CDR1 and CDR2 (germline): MGHRA, YSYEKL. J was trimmed by 0 bases and V by 4 bases; bases with no gene match: 4. The CDR3 is 16 residues long. The CDR3, as DNA: TGCGCCAGCAGCCCAAGCGGGAGCGCGAACACCGGGGAGCTGTTTTTT. Translated: CASSPSGSANTGELFF.

The V and J genes are TRBV3-1 (or the pseudogene TRBV3-2) and TRBJ2-7; 8 positions match TRBD2. The CDR3 loop spans 15 amino acids. V lost 4 bases and J lost 2; bases outside the gene matches: 7. The V gene's germline CDR1 is LGHDT and CDR2 YNNKEL (reference sequence). CDR3 nucleotides: TGTGCCAGCAGCCCGGAACTAGCGGAGGCCTACGAGCAGTACTTC. This translates into CASSPELAEAYEQYF.